Listed below are T cell receptor beta chains from one sample, sequenced in a study of blood T cell repertoires in COVID-19. TCRdb's table, derived via immunoSEQ multiplex PCR, lists solely in-frame clones and lacks some. This table has 200,000 to 250,000 clones, around 80% appearing once. The sample was peripheral blood. Receptor source: a man aged 50-59 years with active or convalescent COVID-19. The CDR3 runs from the conserved cysteine through the conserved F or W. A D gene is named only where the DNA matches it firmly. Size is omitted from some rows. Given values are once, few, many or a class for expanded clones.

v_gene	d_gene	len	j_gene	abundance	CDR3nt	CDR3aa
TRBV21-1	.	16	TRBJ2-7	.	TGTGCCAGCAGCAAAGGCCTCAGCACCAGGGCCTACGAGCAGTACTTC	CASSKGLSTRAYEQYF
TRBV9	TRBD1	14	TRBJ2-7	.	TGTGCCAGCAGCGTCGCCGGGACAGACTACGAGCAGTACTTC	CASSVAGTDYEQYF
TRBV27	TRBD1	16	TRBJ1-5	.	TGTGCCAGCAGTGACACCCCCGGGACAGGTAATCAGCCCCAGCATTTT	CASSDTPGTGNQPQHF
TRBV5-4	TRBD1	14	TRBJ2-7	.	TGTGCCAGCAGCTTGGGGGGACAGACCTACGAGCAGTACTTC	CASSLGGQTYEQYF
TRBV4-1	TRBD2	15	TRBJ2-7	.	TGCGCCAGCAGCCAACCCACTAGCGGGAGGAGCGAGCAGTACTTC	CASSQPTSGRSEQYF
TRBV9	.	13	TRBJ1-1	few	TGTGCCAGCAGCCTTAGCCAGGGTACAGAAGCTTTCTTT	CASSLSQGTEAFF
TRBV11-3	.	14	TRBJ2-5	.	TGTGCCAGCAGCACCTCTGAGGGTCAAGAGACCCAGTACTTC	CASSTSEGQETQYF
TRBV4-1	TRBD1	14	TRBJ1-6	once	TGCGCCAGCAGCCCGACAGGGCCCTCTTCACCCCTCCACTTT	CASSPTGPSSPLHF
TRBV7-2	.	15	TRBJ2-3	.	TGTGCCAGCAGCTGGAGACTGGCTAGCACAGATACGCAGTATTTT	CASSWRLASTDTQYF
TRBV7-2	.	15	TRBJ2-1	once	TGTGCCAGCAGCAGTAGTAGTGGCTCCTACAATGAGCAGTTCTTC	CASSSSSGSYNEQFF
TRBV4-1	TRBD1	15	TRBJ2-4	.	TGCGCCAGCAGCCCCCTGGACAGGGGGAAAAACATTCAGTACTTC	CASSPLDRGKNIQYF